This is a list of T cell receptor beta chains from one sample in a study of blood T cells in healthy people across ages. TCRdb re-called the 5' RACE reads through MiXCR, storing one row per CDR3 protein. This table holds about 970,000 distinct CDR3 sequences, just over 50% found once. Specimen: blood. These receptor sequences come from a woman aged 60 to 75 in good health. CDR3s include the opening cysteine and the closing phenylalanine or tryptophan. D genes are given only for firm matches. Size values are once, few and many counts, or a class for expanded clones, and some rows have none.

clone size: .; J gene: TRBJ2-7; D gene: TRBD2; V gene: TRBV4-1; CDR3 DNA: TGCGCCAGCAGCCAAATAGCGGGAGACTACTACAAGCAGTACTTC; CDR3 protein: CASSQIAGDYYKQYF
clone size: few; J gene: TRBJ2-7; D gene: TRBD1; V gene: TRBV27; CDR3 DNA: TGTGCCAGCAGTTTAAGGGACAGGGAATTTTCCGAGCAGTACTTC; CDR3 protein: CASSLRDREFSEQYF
clone size: .; J gene: TRBJ1-1; D gene: .; V gene: TRBV30; CDR3 DNA: TGTGCCTGGAGAAGAGACAGACCAAGTTTTCGGGACACTGAAGCTTTCTTT; CDR3 protein: CAWRRDRPSFRDTEAFF
clone size: once; J gene: TRBJ1-5; D gene: .; V gene: TRBV28; CDR3 DNA: TGTGCCAGCAACTTAGGTGGGGGCGGCCAGCCCCAGCATTTT; CDR3 protein: CASNLGGGGQPQHF
clone size: once; J gene: TRBJ2-2; D gene: .; V gene: TRBV7-2; CDR3 DNA: TGTGCCAGCAGCTTTGACAGGACTACCGGGGAGCTGTTTTTT; CDR3 protein: CASSFDRTTGELFF
clone size: .; J gene: TRBJ2-5; D gene: .; V gene: TRBV29-1; CDR3 DNA: TGCAGCGCAAAAAAATACAGGGATGGGGACCAGTACTTC; CDR3 protein: CSAKKYRDGDQYF
clone size: few; J gene: TRBJ2-7; D gene: TRBD2; V gene: TRBV2; CDR3 DNA: TGTGCCAGCAGTGAGTATAGCGGGAGGCTCGACGAGCAGTACTTC; CDR3 protein: CASSEYSGRLDEQYF
clone size: .; J gene: TRBJ2-7; D gene: .; V gene: TRBV7-2; CDR3 DNA: TGTGCCAGCAGCCGAGAGGTAGCTAGGGGCCACGAGCAGTACTTC; CDR3 protein: CASSREVARGHEQYF
clone size: many; J gene: TRBJ2-5; D gene: .; V gene: TRBV4-3; CDR3 DNA: TGCGCCAGCAGCCAAGAGCAGGGCAGGACGGAGACCCAGTACTTC; CDR3 protein: CASSQEQGRTETQYF
clone size: .; J gene: TRBJ2-1; D gene: TRBD2; V gene: TRBV4-3; CDR3 DNA: TGCGCCAGCGACCAATCCGGGAGGACCGCCTACAATGAGCAGTTCTTC; CDR3 protein: CASDQSGRTAYNEQFF
clone size: .; J gene: TRBJ1-1; D gene: .; V gene: TRBV2; CDR3 DNA: TGTGCCAGCAGCAAAGGGGGAGTGACGAACACTGAAGCTTTCTTT; CDR3 protein: CASSKGGVTNTEAFF
clone size: .; J gene: TRBJ1-6; D gene: .; V gene: TRBV3-1; CDR3 DNA: TGTGCCAGCACCATCGGGACACTTTATTCACCCCTCCACTTT; CDR3 protein: CASTIGTLYSPLHF
clone size: few; J gene: TRBJ1-2; D gene: TRBD1; V gene: TRBV4-1; CDR3 DNA: TGCGCCACAAGACAGGGGGTCGGCTATGGCTACACCTTC; CDR3 protein: CATRQGVGYGYTF
clone size: .; J gene: TRBJ2-5; D gene: TRBD1; V gene: TRBV2; CDR3 DNA: TGTGCCAGCAGGGGGACAGGGCTCCAAGAGACCCAGTACTTC; CDR3 protein: CASRGTGLQETQYF
clone size: few; J gene: TRBJ2-7; D gene: .; V gene: TRBV3-1; CDR3 DNA: TGTGCCAGCAGCCAAGAGGGAGGACCAACGCCACAGTACTTC; CDR3 protein: CASSQEGGPTPQYF
clone size: .; J gene: TRBJ1-2; D gene: .; V gene: TRBV29-1; CDR3 DNA: TGCAGCGTTGTTCTGGGGGGCGGCTATGGCTACACCTTC; CDR3 protein: CSVVLGGGYGYTF